Listed below are T cell receptor beta chains from one sample, sequenced in a study of cytomegalovirus exposure and HLA in healthy donors. TCRdb's table, derived via immunoSEQ multiplex PCR, lists solely in-frame clones and lacks some. The sample lists around 150,000 clones, over 60% occurring once. Material for sequencing was PBMCs. The origin of the receptors is a middle-aged man in good health and CMV-seropositive. Each CDR3 is given with its conserved first and last residue. A D gene is named only where the DNA matches it firmly. Only some rows state a clone size, as once, few, many or a class for expanded clones.

J gene: TRBJ1-5; CDR3 length: 12; V gene: TRBV6-5; clone size: NA; D gene: TRBD1; CDR3 DNA: TGTGCCAGCGGGACAGGGACCCAGCCCCAGCATTTT; CDR3 protein: CASGTGTQPQHF
J gene: TRBJ2-1; CDR3 length: 20; V gene: TRBV7-6; clone size: few; D gene: TRBD2; CDR3 DNA: TGTGCCAGCAGCTTAGCGTGGGGACTAGCGGGAGTTCTTGCGCACAATGAGCAGTTCTTC; CDR3 protein: CASSLAWGLAGVLAHNEQFF
J gene: TRBJ2-7; CDR3 length: 16; V gene: TRBV5-1; clone size: NA; D gene: NA; CDR3 DNA: TGCGCCAGCAGCCGAGCCGGGACACCGACGAGGCACGAGCAGTACTTC; CDR3 protein: CASSRAGTPTRHEQYF
J gene: TRBJ1-2; CDR3 length: 15; V gene: TRBV27; clone size: NA; D gene: NA; CDR3 DNA: TGTGCCAGCCCTTGCGCTCCGGGACACCCCTATGGCTACACCTTC; CDR3 protein: CASPCAPGHPYGYTF
J gene: TRBJ2-7; CDR3 length: 14; V gene: TRBV4-1; clone size: NA; D gene: TRBD1; CDR3 DNA: TGCGCCAGCAGTAGACAGGGTGGCGCCTACGAGCAGTACTTC; CDR3 protein: CASSRQGGAYEQYF
J gene: TRBJ1-1; CDR3 length: 13; V gene: TRBV5-4; clone size: NA; D gene: NA; CDR3 DNA: TGTGCCAGCAGCCCCCCGGGAGACACTGAAGCTTTCTTT; CDR3 protein: CASSPPGDTEAFF
J gene: TRBJ1-2; CDR3 length: 15; V gene: TRBV25-1; clone size: NA; D gene: TRBD1; CDR3 DNA: TGTGCCAGCAGTGAACCAGGACAGGGGAGCTATGGCTACACCTTC; CDR3 protein: CASSEPGQGSYGYTF
J gene: TRBJ2-1; CDR3 length: 17; V gene: TRBV4-2; clone size: NA; D gene: TRBD1; CDR3 DNA: TGTGCCAGCAGCCGCTTAAAGTCGGGACAGGGGGAAAGTGAGCAGTTCTTC; CDR3 protein: CASSRLKSGQGESEQFF
J gene: TRBJ2-7; CDR3 length: 14; V gene: TRBV19; clone size: NA; D gene: NA; CDR3 DNA: TGTGCCAGTACCCTAGGAACAGGTTCCTACGAGCAGTACTTC; CDR3 protein: CASTLGTGSYEQYF
J gene: TRBJ2-3; CDR3 length: 16; V gene: TRBV5-5; clone size: once; D gene: NA; CDR3 DNA: TGTGCCAGCAGCTCCGGATGGGGGGGCGTCGCAGATACGCAGTATTTT; CDR3 protein: CASSSGWGGVADTQYF
J gene: TRBJ2-7; CDR3 length: 17; V gene: TRBV5-1; clone size: once; D gene: TRBD2; CDR3 DNA: TGCGCCAGCAGCCGGGGACTAGCGGGACCAAATCCCTACGAGCAGTACTTC; CDR3 protein: CASSRGLAGPNPYEQYF
J gene: TRBJ1-1; CDR3 length: 13; V gene: TRBV9; clone size: NA; D gene: NA; CDR3 DNA: TGTGCCAGCAGCGTAGGAGGGAGGACTGAAGCTTTCTTT; CDR3 protein: CASSVGGRTEAFF
J gene: TRBJ2-5; CDR3 length: 16; V gene: TRBV5-1; clone size: NA; D gene: TRBD2; CDR3 DNA: TGCGCCAGCAGCTTGGAGGCGGGGGGGAGACTAGAGACCCAGTACTTC; CDR3 protein: CASSLEAGGRLETQYF
J gene: TRBJ2-1; CDR3 length: 19; V gene: TRBV4-1; clone size: once; D gene: TRBD2; CDR3 DNA: TGCGCCAGCAGCCACCCCCCCGATAGGACTAGCGGGGTCTACAATGAGCAGTTCTTC; CDR3 protein: CASSHPPDRTSGVYNEQFF
J gene: TRBJ1-5; CDR3 length: 15; V gene: TRBV11-2; clone size: NA; D gene: TRBD1; CDR3 DNA: TGTGCCAGCAGCTGGGGACAGGGAGGCGGGCAGCCCCAGCATTTT; CDR3 protein: CASSWGQGGGQPQHF
J gene: TRBJ2-3; CDR3 length: 16; V gene: TRBV9; clone size: NA; D gene: TRBD1; CDR3 DNA: TGTGCCAGCAGCCCACGACAGGGGGCCTTCACAGATACGCAGTATTTT; CDR3 protein: CASSPRQGAFTDTQYF
J gene: TRBJ2-7; CDR3 length: 12; V gene: TRBV28; clone size: NA; D gene: NA; CDR3 DNA: TGTGCCAGCACCGACGCGAGGTACGAGCAGTACTTC; CDR3 protein: CASTDARYEQYF
J gene: TRBJ2-1; CDR3 length: 14; V gene: TRBV6-1; clone size: NA; D gene: NA; CDR3 DNA: TGTGCCAGCAGTGTCGGACTCTCCTACAATGAGCAGTTCTTC; CDR3 protein: CASSVGLSYNEQFF
J gene: TRBJ2-7; CDR3 length: 14; V gene: TRBV6-1; clone size: few; D gene: TRBD2; CDR3 DNA: TGTGCCAGCAGTCTCGGGACTAGTATTAACGAGCAGTACTTC; CDR3 protein: CASSLGTSINEQYF
J gene: TRBJ2-1; CDR3 length: 14; V gene: TRBV7-9; clone size: NA; D gene: NA; CDR3 DNA: TGTGCCAGCAGCCCCCTTGGGGGGACCAGAGAGCAGTTCTTC; CDR3 protein: CASSPLGGTREQFF
J gene: TRBJ2-7; CDR3 length: 14; V gene: TRBV5-1; clone size: NA; D gene: NA; CDR3 DNA: TGCGCCAGCAAAGGAACAGTCGGTCCCTACGAGCAGTACTTC; CDR3 protein: CASKGTVGPYEQYF
J gene: TRBJ2-7; CDR3 length: 16; V gene: TRBV19; clone size: NA; D gene: NA; CDR3 DNA: TGTGCCAGTAGTAGCCCGCTAGGAGTATCGGATCACGAGCAGTACTTC; CDR3 protein: CASSSPLGVSDHEQYF
J gene: TRBJ2-5; CDR3 length: 15; V gene: TRBV27; clone size: NA; D gene: TRBD2; CDR3 DNA: TGTGCCAGCAGTTTGCTAGCGGGGGCCAGGGGGACCCAGTACTTC; CDR3 protein: CASSLLAGARGTQYF
J gene: TRBJ2-7; CDR3 length: 19; V gene: TRBV19; clone size: NA; D gene: TRBD2; CDR3 DNA: TGTGCCAGTAGTCCACGACTAGCGGGAGAGAGTAGAGCGGAGTCCGAGCAGTACTTC; CDR3 protein: CASSPRLAGESRAESEQYF
J gene: TRBJ1-1; CDR3 length: 16; V gene: TRBV11-2; clone size: NA; D gene: NA; CDR3 DNA: TGTGCCAGCAGCTTAGAGGGGGCCCTGCCTAACACTGAAGCTTTCTTT; CDR3 protein: CASSLEGALPNTEAFF
J gene: TRBJ2-3; CDR3 length: 14; V gene: TRBV27; clone size: once; D gene: TRBD2; CDR3 DNA: TGTGCCAGCGCAAGCGGGGATAGCACAGATACGCAGTATTTT; CDR3 protein: CASASGDSTDTQYF
J gene: TRBJ2-5; CDR3 length: 14; V gene: TRBV11-3; clone size: NA; D gene: NA; CDR3 DNA: TGTGCCAGCAGCTTCGGACAGTCTCCGGAGACCCAGTACTTC; CDR3 protein: CASSFGQSPETQYF
J gene: TRBJ1-1; CDR3 length: 14; V gene: TRBV10-3; clone size: few; D gene: TRBD1; CDR3 DNA: TGTGCCATCAATCCGGGACAGGGGAGCGCTGAAGCTTTCTTT; CDR3 protein: CAINPGQGSAEAFF
J gene: TRBJ2-7; CDR3 length: 14; V gene: TRBV7-2; clone size: NA; D gene: TRBD1; CDR3 DNA: TGTGCCAGCAGCTCCCGGACAGGTTCCTGGGAGCAGTACTTC; CDR3 protein: CASSSRTGSWEQYF
J gene: TRBJ2-1; CDR3 length: 16; V gene: TRBV5-6; clone size: NA; D gene: TRBD1; CDR3 DNA: TGTGCCAGCAGCCATACCGGGACAGGTCCCTACAATGAGCAGTTCTTC; CDR3 protein: CASSHTGTGPYNEQFF
J gene: TRBJ2-7; CDR3 length: 15; V gene: TRBV6-5; clone size: few; D gene: TRBD1; CDR3 DNA: TGTGCCAGCAGTTATTGGACAGGGGGGAACTACGAGCAGTACTTC; CDR3 protein: CASSYWTGGNYEQYF